The clone carrying this T cell receptor (beta chain) was seen many times. The antigen is not known. The data stem from a study of T-cell reconstitution after alpha-beta-depleted transplantation in children. Study-wide points: The study reportedly traced alpha-beta T cells about two months after transplant to several hundred expanded graft clones. TCRbeta diversity was high at day 60 in some patients (a result of surviving recipient T cells and thymic progenitors). One year after transplant, T-cell counts and diversity came mostly from newly produced T cells.

TCRbeta library construction was performed incorporating unique molecular identifiers. TCRdb passed the PCR reads through MiXCR, listing each CDR3 protein once. The sample has fewer than 350,000 distinct CDR3 sequences; more than 9% are singletons. The CDR3 has 17 amino acids. V lost 5 bases to trimming and J lost 0 bases; unmatched junction nucleotides: 9. Per germline, CDR1 SGHKS and CDR2 YYEKEE (reference sequence). The TCR comes from a male patient aged 2-10 years who had a stem cell transplant for chronic granulomatous disease, so the T cells may come from the graft donor. This specimen was peripheral blood, taken 180 days after TCRalphabeta/CD19-depleted stem cell transplant. This sequence joins TRBV5-5 and TRBJ2-4, with TRBD1 matching over 9 bases. The CDR3 protein is CASRRTGGSPAKNIQYF. In DNA form, the CDR3 reads TGTGCCAGCAGGCGTACAGGGGGCTCCCCAGCCAAAAACATTCAGTACTTC.